Below, 31 T cell receptor beta chains from the same sample are listed, as sequenced in a study of T cells expressing NK-cell markers. TCRdb reworked the 5' RACE reads into one entry per CDR3 protein, no DNA. The sample yields about 300,000 distinct CDR3 sequences, of which the top ten take up 3.5% to 5%. The specimen was blood T cells: a sorted CD56 or NKG2C T cell subset, CD4+ or CD8+ T cells, or bulk PBMC T cells (not recorded which). These receptors all stem from a woman between 18 and 70 years old in good health.

The chain has TRBV18 and TRBJ2-5; TCRdb's D call, TRBD2, is unchecked because there is no DNA. Germline values: CDR1 KGHSH, CDR2 LQKENI. This CDR3 is 11 amino acids long. The CDR3: CASSQQGPSYF.

The J gene is TRBJ2-3, the V gene TRBV5-1; TCRdb outputs TRBD2, but without DNA this stays unchecked. The germline V gene encodes CDR1 SGHRS and CDR2 YFSETQ. The CDR3 has 14 residues. CDR3 residues: CASLPTSGADTQYF.

This sequence joins TRBV10-3 and TRBJ2-2; TCRdb gives TRBD2 as the D gene, but with no DNA this cannot be confirmed. Germline CDR1 is ENHRY and CDR2 is SYGVKD. The CDR3 is 15 residues long. The CDR3 protein is CAIRQSGENTGELFF.

The chain has TRBV9 and TRBJ1-1; TCRdb picks TRBD1, but there is no DNA to check that call. In germline, CDR1 is SGDLS, CDR2 YYNGEE. The CDR3 is 15 residues long. The CDR3 protein is CASSVFDREFTEAFF.

The rearrangement uses TRBV29-1 and TRBJ2-1; TCRdb proposes TRBD2, but this gene call is untestable without DNA. Germline V gene lookup returns CDR1 SQVTM and CDR2 ANQGSEA. The CDR3 covers 15 residues. CDR3 loop: CSSSNLAGGSNEQFF.

The V and J genes are TRBV12-3 or TRBV12-4 and TRBJ2-1; absent DNA, TCRdb's TRBD1 call cannot be checked. This CDR3 spans 16 amino acids. The CDR3 reads CASSTTDRVTYNEQFF.

The chain links TRBV9 to TRBJ2-3; absent DNA, TCRdb's TRBD2 call cannot be checked. The CDR3 runs 16 residues. Germline V lookup: CDR1 SGDLS, CDR2 YYNGEE. CDR3 residues: CASSVLSGPRTDTQYF. Drawing the rest from reference TRBV9 and TRBJ2-3, the complete variable domain is DSGVTQTPKHLITATGQRVTLRCSPRSGDLSVYWYQQSLDQGLQFLIQYYNGEERAKGNILERFSAQQFPDLHSELNLSSLELGDSALYFCASSVLSGPRTDTQYFGPGTRLTVL.

The chain links TRBV20-1 to TRBJ1-2; TCRdb reports TRBD1, a call that lacks DNA to check it against. CDR1 is DFQATT, CDR2 SNEGSKA, per germline (reference sequence). The length of the CDR3 is 13 residues. CDR3 sequence: CSASSGGAGGYTF.

The V call is TRBV7-2, the J call TRBJ2-6. Germline V gives CDR1 SGHTA, CDR2 FQGNSA. The CDR3 extends over 14 amino acids. This chain's CDR3 is CAFFPEAGANVLTF.

The chain carries TRBV14 and TRBJ2-5; with no DNA, the TCRdb D assignment of TRBD2 cannot be verified. Per germline, CDR1 SGHDN and CDR2 FVKESK. The CDR3 has 16 residues. The CDR3 spells CASSQDLRENQETQYF.

The gene calls are TRBV19 and TRBJ2-2; there is no DNA to check the TCRdb D call of TRBD1. The CDR3 consists of 15 residues. Germline CDR1 and CDR2: LNHDA and SQIVND (reference sequence). This CDR3 is CASTRQGADTGELFF. Full variable domain (missing parts from reference TRBV19 and TRBJ2-2): DGGITQSPKYLFRKEGQNVTLSCEQNLNHDAMYWYRQDPGQGLRLIYYSQIVNDFQKGDIAEGYSVSREKKESFPLTVTSAQKNPTAFYLCASTRQGADTGELFFGEGSRLTVL.

The chain has TRBV7-9 and TRBJ2-2. CDR1 is SEHNR and CDR2 is FQNEAQ in the germline V gene (reference sequence). The CDR3 spans 12 residues. The CDR3 sequence is CASSLGDGELFF.

The V gene is TRBV20-1, the J gene TRBJ2-7; TCRdb picks TRBD1, but there is no DNA to check that call. This CDR3 comprises 13 residues. CDR1 is DFQATT and CDR2 is SNEGSKA in the germline V gene (reference sequence). CDR3 in amino acids: CSALWRGGYEQYF.

The CDR3 region is CASRGTTLTDTQYF. The chain recombines TRBV7-9 with TRBJ2-3. Germline V gives CDR1 SEHNR, CDR2 FQNEAQ (reference sequence). The CDR3 loop spans 14 amino acids. Using reference TRBV7-9 and TRBJ2-3 for the parts outside the CDR3, the full variable domain is DTGVSQNPRHKITKRGQNVTFRCDPISEHNRLYWYRQTLGQGPEFLTYFQNEAQLEKSRLLSDRFSAERPKGSFSTLEIQRTEQGDSAMYLCASRGTTLTDTQYFGPGTRLTVL.

The chain has TRBV12-3 or TRBV12-4 and TRBJ1-6; TCRdb calls TRBD1, which cannot be checked without DNA. The CDR3 is 15 residues long. CDR3 loop: CASSLGGTGGSPLHF.

The chain links TRBV6-1 to TRBJ2-3. Germline V gives CDR1 MNHNS, CDR2 SASEGT. This CDR3 is built from 13 residues. CDR3 residues: CASIKPNTDTQYF.

The rearrangement links TRBV5-1 to TRBJ1-3. The CDR3 is 15 residues long. The V gene's germline CDR1 is SGHRS and CDR2 YFSETQ. The CDR3 here is CASSRDQSPGNTIYF.

V usage is TRBV16 and J usage is TRBJ2-3; there is no DNA to check the TCRdb D call of TRBD1. Germline assignment: CDR1 KGHSY and CDR2 FQNENV. The CDR3 runs 14 residues. CDR3: CASSQSGPGNTQYF.

The chain has TRBV21-1 and TRBJ2-1; TCRdb selects TRBD2, and the lack of DNA leaves this call unchecked. TRBV21-1 is annotated as a pseudogene. The CDR3 covers 16 residues. CDR3 region: CASSKWGTSGHNEQFF.

This sequence joins TRBV12-3 or TRBV12-4 and TRBJ1-5. This CDR3 contains 13 residues. The CDR3 loop is CASRGQLLGPQHF.

The chain combines TRBV12-3 or TRBV12-4 with TRBJ2-1; TCRdb gives TRBD1 as the D gene, but with no DNA this cannot be confirmed. This CDR3 comprises 15 residues. The CDR3 reads CASSLRDKPRDEQFF.

The CDR3 is CASSQDWPGADTQYF. The chain joins TRBV4-3 to TRBJ2-3; TCRdb gives TRBD1 as the D gene, but with no DNA this cannot be confirmed. The CDR3 loop spans 15 amino acids. Germline loops: CDR1 LGHNA, CDR2 YSLEER.

The V call is TRBV12-3 or TRBV12-4, the J call TRBJ2-3; TCRdb designates TRBD1, a call that cannot be tested without DNA. The CDR3 is 15 residues long. CDR3 in amino acids: CASSFSPGRTDTQYF.

This CDR3 reads CASSLAHYGYTF. This sequence joins TRBV7-2 and TRBJ1-2. Germline values: CDR1 SGHTA, CDR2 FQGNSA. This CDR3 is built from 12 residues.

The chain links TRBV4-3 to TRBJ2-1; TCRdb's assignment of TRBD2 cannot be checked, as there is no DNA. The CDR3 extends over 17 amino acids. Germline lookup yields CDR1 LGHNA and CDR2 YSLEER. CDR3 sequence reads: CASSQGWSSGRAHEQFF.

The chain links TRBV5-1 to TRBJ2-3; TCRdb designates TRBD1, a call that cannot be tested without DNA. There are 15 residues in the CDR3. From germline, CDR1 is SGHRS and CDR2 YFSETQ. The CDR3 is CASTPGQGESDTQYF.

The chain links TRBV7-2 to TRBJ2-5; TCRdb designates TRBD2, a call that cannot be tested without DNA. CDR3 length equals 14 residues. CDR1 and CDR2 (germline): SGHTA, FQGNSA. CDR3 amino acids: CASSLLGGGETQYF.

The V gene is TRBV5-1, the J gene TRBJ1-5; there is no DNA to check the TCRdb D call of TRBD1. CDR1 and CDR2 from the germline V gene are SGHRS and YFSETQ. The CDR3 length is 15 residues. CDR3 amino acids: CASSLEGGGNQPQHF.

V and J are TRBV20-1 and TRBJ2-7. Per germline, CDR1 DFQATT and CDR2 SNEGSKA (reference sequence). The CDR3 loop spans 14 amino acids. CDR3: CSARRTANPYEQYF.

This sequence joins TRBV10-1 and TRBJ2-1; TCRdb returns TRBD2, unconfirmable since there is no DNA. The germline V gene encodes CDR1 WNHNN and CDR2 SYGVQD (reference sequence). The CDR3 contains 14 residues. CDR3 in amino acids: CASSDSGSYNEQFF.

The chain joins TRBV7-2 to TRBJ2-3; TCRdb reports TRBD2, a call that lacks DNA to check it against. The CDR3 has 15 amino acids. Germline CDR1 is SGHTA and CDR2 is FQGNSA. CDR3 sequence: CASSLGPTFPDTQYF.